The 32 T cell receptor beta chains reported below all come from one sample, sequenced in a study of human T cells and chemical hapten exposure. TCRdb re-called the RACE reads through MiXCR, storing one row per CDR3 protein. The table records 65,000 to 95,000 distinct CDR3 sequences, 8.5% to 10% of them present only once. Time point noted: healthy volunteer bleed at 6 weeks. Unfractionated whole blood was the source of the extracted total RNA. Sequenced: whole blood. All receptors derive from a female donor in good health. Some clones in this sample may be carry-over from other donors' samples.

This clonotype was picked up many times. The chain carries TRBV11-1 and TRBJ2-7; D is perhaps TRBD1 (6 bases). Germline-derived CDR1 and CDR2 are SGHAT and FQDESV (reference sequence). V was cut by 1 base and J by 2 bases, with 12 bases left in between. This CDR3 comprises 15 residues. The CDR3 loop is CASSLGWGQAYEQYF. CDR3 sequence (DNA): TGTGCCAGCAGCTTAGGGTGGGGGCAGGCCTACGAGCAGTACTTC.

This clonotype has ten or more counts. V is TRBV29-1 and J is TRBJ2-7; D possibly uses TRBD1 or TRBD2 (5 bases each). CDR3 length: 10 residues. V lost 6 bases and J lost 3, with 6 bases in between. Looked up from germline, CDR1 is SQVTM and CDR2 is ANQGSEA. The CDR3 sequence is CSVGDYEQYF. The CDR3 DNA follows: TGCAGCGTGGGGGACTACGAGCAGTACTTC.

A few counts support this clonotype. The V and J genes are TRBV28 and TRBJ2-6, with a weak D call TRBD2 (7 bases). Germline V gene data show CDR1 as MDHEN and CDR2 as SYDVKM. V lost 6 bases and J lost 2, with 23 bases in between. The CDR3 totals 19 residues. The CDR3 here is CASSIMGGRRRAGANVLTF. The DNA of the CDR3 is TGTGCCAGCAGCATTATGGGGGGGCGCAGAAGGGCTGGGGCCAACGTCCTGACTTTC.

This clonotype was counted ten times or more. This chain connects TRBV14 to TRBJ1-6; D may be TRBD1 (6 bases). V lost 3 bases and J 7 bases, leaving 13 bases between the germline ends. The CDR3 runs to 15 residues. Germline CDR1 reads SGHDN; CDR2 reads FVKESK. Here the CDR3 DNA reads TGTGCCAGCAGCCATCCGACAGGTCGGAATTCACCCCTCCACTTT. Translating it yields CASSHPTGRNSPLHF. The full variable domain, with the rest looked up from reference TRBV14 and TRBJ1-6, is EAGVTQFPSHSVIEKGQTVTLRCDPISGHDNLYWYRRVMGKEIKFLLHFVKESKQDESGMPNNRFLAERTGGTYSTLKVQPAELEDSGVYFCASSHPTGRNSPLHFGNGTRLTVT.

This clonotype was seen a handful of times. The chain has TRBV5-1 and TRBJ1-1; 7 bases align to TRBD1. The CDR3 loop spans 15 amino acids. V lost 0 bases and J lost 6; bases outside the gene matches: 8. CDR1 is SGHRS, CDR2 YFSETQ, per germline. CDR3 sequence reads: CASSLEVVGGAEAFF. DNA for the CDR3: TGCGCCAGCAGCTTGGAAGTTGTAGGGGGCGCTGAAGCTTTCTTT.

This clonotype has at least ten counts. This chain links TRBV12-2 with TRBJ2-4; the table's D call TRBD2 went unverified against the DNA. TRBV12-2 is given as a pseudogene. The CDR3 sequence is 18 residues long. The CDR3 sequence is CASRSRRGTNPAKNIQYF. The DNA of the CDR3 is TGTGCAAGTCGCTCCCGAAGGGGGACTAACCCGGCCAAAAACATTCAGTACTTC.

This clonotype was seen many times. This chain uses TRBV10-3 with TRBJ2-3, with TRBD1 identical over 9 bases. CDR1 and CDR2 from the germline V gene are ENHRY and SYGVKD. The V and J ends lost 10 bases and 4 bases, in that order; junction bases with no gene match: 21. This CDR3 has 18 residues. CDR3 sequence reads: CATRPSQGAALEADTQYF. In DNA, the CDR3 is TGTGCCACCCGTCCTTCACAGGGGGCAGCTTTAGAGGCAGATACGCAGTATTTT.

This clonotype was found many times. The chain is built from TRBV20-1 and TRBJ1-5; D gene unclear. V was shortened by 5 bases and J by 3 bases, with 17 bases between the two germline ends. CDR1 is DFQATT, CDR2 SNEGSKA, per germline (reference sequence). CDR3 length: 15 amino acids. CDR3: CSAAIGGFNNQPQHF. In nucleotides, the CDR3 is TGCAGTGCTGCTATTGGAGGGTTCAACAATCAGCCCCAGCATTTT.

To note about this clonotype: Just one base apart from a much larger clone, this may be a read error. The CDR3, as DNA: TGCGCCAGCAGCCTGGACAGGGGAGTTGAAAAACTGTTTTTT. Amino acid sequence: CASSLDRGVEKLFF. The chain is built from TRBV4-3 and TRBJ1-4, with 9 bases that match TRBD1. V was clipped by 4 bases and J by 7 bases; unmatched bases: 4. The V gene's germline CDR1 is LGHNA and CDR2 YSLEER. This CDR3 spans 14 amino acids.

This clonotype was picked up a small number of times. The chain is built from TRBV2 and TRBJ2-3; no reliable D call. Trimming removed 6 bases at V and 6 bases at J, with 13 bases between. Germline V gives CDR1 SNHLY, CDR2 FYNNEI. CDR3 length: 13 residues. CDR3 in amino acids: CASRLTRSDTQYF. The DNA for the CDR3 is TGTGCCAGCAGGCTGACCAGGTCGGATACGCAGTATTTT.

This clonotype was seen many times. The V gene is TRBV5-5, the J gene TRBJ1-4; 9 positions agree with TRBD1. CDR3 length: 14 amino acids. The V gene's germline CDR1 is SGHKS and CDR2 YYEKEE (reference sequence). The V segment lost 0 bases and the J segment 13 bases; nucleotides outside the gene matches: 7. CDR3 DNA: TGTGCCAGCAGCTTGGCGGGACAGGGTGTTCTACTGTTTTTT. It encodes CASSLAGQGVLLFF. The full variable domain, its missing parts supplied by reference TRBV5-5 and TRBJ1-4, is DAGVTQSPTHLIKTRGQQVTLRCSPISGHKSVSWYQQVLGQGPQFIFQYYEKEERGRGNFPDRFSARQFPNYSSELNVNALLLGDSALYLCASSLAGQGVLLFFGSGTQLSVL.

This clonotype was recorded many times. V is TRBV12-3 or TRBV12-4 and J is TRBJ1-1, with no clear D. The V end lost 3 bases, the J end lost 3 bases, and 5 bases lay between the germline ends. The CDR3 loop spans 12 amino acids. This CDR3 is CASSFGYTEAFF. CDR3 sequence (DNA): TGTGCCAGCAGTTTCGGATACACTGAAGCTTTCTTT.

The V call is TRBV5-1, the J call TRBJ1-1; TRBD1 is a possible D gene (6 bases). CDR1 and CDR2 (germline): SGHRS, YFSETQ. The length of the CDR3 is 14 residues. Trimming removed 0 bases at V and 4 bases at J, with 10 bases between. In DNA, the CDR3 is TGCGCCAGCAGCTTGGCAGGGGTGGGCACTGAAGCTTTCTTT. It encodes CASSLAGVGTEAFF.

This clonotype was observed many times. V is TRBV11-2 and J is TRBJ1-4; TRBD1 matches 7 bases. This CDR3 spans 18 amino acids. The J segment lost 8 bases and the V segment lost 1 base, leaving 16 bases of the junction unmatched. Germline CDR1 reads SGHAT; CDR2 reads FQNNGV. CDR3 loop: CASSLGRGWQGVLEKLFF. The CDR3 coding sequence is TGTGCCAGCAGCTTAGGGAGGGGCTGGCAGGGGGTACTGGAAAAACTGTTTTTT.

V gene TRBV7-6 combines with J gene TRBJ1-5; D is unresolved. V lost 1 base, J lost 2 bases, and 6 bases lay in between. This CDR3 comprises 14 residues. Germline V lookup: CDR1 SGHVS, CDR2 FNYEAQ. The CDR3, as DNA: TGTGCCAGCAGCTTAGAGTCGGGCAATCAGCCCCAGCATTTT. As protein: CASSLESGNQPQHF.

This clonotype was picked up a small number of times. This chain uses TRBV9 with TRBJ2-3, with a tentative D call TRBD2 (6 bases). CDR1 is SGDLS and CDR2 is YYNGEE in the germline V gene. With 3 bases removed from V and 0 bases from J, the gap between germline ends came to 11 bases. The CDR3 has 15 residues. CDR3 bases: TGTGCCAGCAGCGCGGACTACGGAAGCACAGATACGCAGTATTTT. This encodes CASSADYGSTDTQYF. Supplemented by reference TRBV9 and TRBJ2-3, the full variable domain reads DSGVTQTPKHLITATGQRVTLRCSPRSGDLSVYWYQQSLDQGLQFLIQYYNGEERAKGNILERFSAQQFPDLHSELNLSSLELGDSALYFCASSADYGSTDTQYFGPGTRLTVL.

The sample holds many counts of this clonotype. The rearrangement uses TRBV7-2 and TRBJ1-4, with D hard to call. Trimming pared 5 bases from V and 0 bases from J, leaving 10 bases between. The CDR3 is 15 amino acids. Looked up from germline, CDR1 is SGHTA and CDR2 is FQGNSA. DNA of the CDR3: TGTGCCAGCAGCCAGCAGATTGCAACTAATGAAAAACTGTTTTTT. It encodes CASSQQIATNEKLFF.

This chain uses TRBV11-2 with TRBJ1-5; D is unclear. Germline V gene data show CDR1 as SGHAT and CDR2 as FQNNGV. The V end was cut by 2 bases, the J end by 6 bases, with 8 bases between. The CDR3 is made up of 13 amino acids. The DNA for the CDR3 is TGTGCCAGCAGCTTAACTAGCGTTCAGCCCCAGCATTTT. It yields the protein CASSLTSVQPQHF. The full variable domain, in which reference TRBV11-2 and TRBJ1-5 provide the parts outside the CDR3, is EAGVAQSPRYKIIEKRQSVAFWCNPISGHATLYWYQQILGQGPKLLIQFQNNGVVDDSQLPKDRFSAERLKGVDSTLKIQPAKLEDSAVYLCASSLTSVQPQHFGDGTRLSIL.

The rearrangement links TRBV29-1 to TRBJ2-1; 7 bases agree with TRBD2. Losses at the gene ends were 6 bases for V and 9 bases for J; bases not matched to a gene: 20. The CDR3 contains 16 residues. CDR1 and CDR2 (germline): SQVTM, ANQGSEA. The DNA for the CDR3 is TGCAGCGTCGCGAGCGGGGCAGGAAGGTTTATAGGTGAGCAGTTCTTC. It encodes CSVASGAGRFIGEQFF.

The chain combines TRBV11-3 with TRBJ2-1, with 10 bases that match TRBD2. With V trimmed by 5 bases and J by 9 bases, 10 bases remained unmatched. CDR1 and CDR2 (germline): SGHNT, YENEEA. The CDR3 has 15 amino acids. The CDR3 reads CASSQTGLAEGEQFF. For the CDR3, the DNA is TGTGCCAGCAGCCAAACCGGACTAGCGGAAGGTGAGCAGTTCTTC.

The table lists this clonotype with many counts. The genes are TRBV27 and TRBJ1-1, with a weak D call TRBD1 (6 bases). Trimming removed 5 bases from V and 3 bases from J, with 19 bases in between. This CDR3 spans 16 amino acids. Germline CDR1 and CDR2: MNHEY and SMNVEV (reference sequence). The chain's CDR3 is CASSPLRGRGDTEAFF. CDR3 DNA sequence: TGTGCCAGCAGTCCCTTGAGGGGGAGGGGGGACACTGAAGCTTTCTTT.

The V and J genes are TRBV7-2 and TRBJ2-4; TRBD2 matches at 12 bases. The CDR3 has 18 residues. Unmatched junction bases numbered 5, after V lost 2 bases and J lost 0 bases. Germline CDR1 and CDR2: SGHTA and FQGNSA. Written as DNA, the CDR3 is TGTGCCAGCAGCTTAATAGCTAGCGGGGGGGTAGCCAAAAACATTCAGTACTTC. This gives the protein CASSLIASGGVAKNIQYF.

This clonotype has ten or more counts. J is TRBJ1-1 and V is TRBV2; TRBD1 aligns across 7 bases. V lost 8 bases and J lost 0; bases outside the gene matches: 3. The CDR3 is 13 residues long. Germline CDR1 and CDR2: SNHLY and FYNNEI. The CDR3 region has the DNA TGTGCCAGCTTACAGGGGATGAACACTGAAGCTTTCTTT. It specifies CASLQGMNTEAFF.

CDR3 region: CASRETYLGQGLNQPQHF. CDR3 bases: TGTGCCAGCAGGGAAACCTACCTGGGACAGGGCTTGAATCAGCCCCAGCATTTT. The chain uses TRBV2 and TRBJ1-5; the match to TRBD1 covers 9 bases. Germline-derived CDR1 and CDR2 are SNHLY and FYNNEI. V dropped 6 bases and J dropped 4; count of bases not matched to a gene: 16. This CDR3 has 18 amino acids. The full variable domain, rest sourced from reference TRBV2 and TRBJ1-5, is EPEVTQTPSHQVTQMGQEVILRCVPISNHLYFYWYRQILGQKVEFLVSFYNNEISEKSEIFDDQFSVERPDGSNFTLKIRSTKLEDSAMYFCASRETYLGQGLNQPQHFGDGTRLSIL.

The chain carries TRBV12-3 or TRBV12-4 and TRBJ1-2, with D maybe TRBD1 (6 bases). The germline V and J ends were trimmed by 2 bases and 4 bases, with 20 bases remaining between them. The CDR3 consists of 17 residues. The CDR3 bases are TGTGCCAGCAGTTTATCCGGGGGCGCCAACCTCTTCTATGGCTACACCTTC. It encodes CASSLSGGANLFYGYTF.

This clonotype came up many times. V is TRBV21-1 and J is TRBJ2-4. TRBV21-1 is a pseudogene. The CDR3 runs to 18 residues. This chain's CDR3 is CASSKALFGVVAKNIQYF. CDR3 nucleotide sequence: TGTGCCAGCAGCAAAGCGCTTTTTGGGGTGGTAGCCAAAAACATTCAGTACTTC.

V usage is TRBV12-3 or TRBV12-4 and J usage is TRBJ1-5; possible D gene TRBD1, 5 bases. CDR3 length: 14 amino acids. The V end was cut by 8 bases, the J end by 6 bases, with 17 bases between. CDR3 nucleotides: TGTGCCAGCGGCCTTACAGGTAGTGGTCAGCCCCAGCATTTT. Residues: CASGLTGSGQPQHF.

This clonotype was picked up a small number of times. The chain links TRBV28 to TRBJ1-5; the D is unclear. The length of the CDR3 is 15 residues. Trimming took 4 bases from V and 6 from J, leaving 16 bases between them. Germline V gene lookup returns CDR1 MDHEN and CDR2 SYDVKM. The CDR3 DNA reads as TGTGCCAGCAGTTCACCTAACAGTCCCGGTCAGCCCCAGCATTTT. It yields the protein CASSSPNSPGQPQHF.

Ten or more counts support this clonotype. The chain uses TRBV28 and TRBJ1-4; D is unclear. Trimming removed 4 bases at V and 4 bases at J, with 4 bases between. The germline gives CDR1 MDHEN, CDR2 SYDVKM. The CDR3 has 12 residues. This chain's CDR3 is CASSSHNEKLFF. In nucleotides, the CDR3 is TGTGCCAGCAGTTCACATAATGAAAAACTGTTTTTT.

The J gene is TRBJ2-3, the V gene TRBV4-1; D may be TRBD1 or TRBD2 (5 bases each). CDR1 is MGHRA, CDR2 YSYEKL, per germline. V gave up 0 bases and J gave up 5 bases, with 12 bases separating them. CDR3 length: 15 amino acids. CDR3 in amino acids: CASSQDGQGVDTQYF. CDR3 coding DNA: TGCGCCAGCAGCCAAGACGGTCAGGGAGTAGATACGCAGTATTTT.

At least ten counts were recorded for this clonotype. The chain couples TRBV5-1 to TRBJ2-3, with 10 bases fitting TRBD2. The CDR3 spans 16 residues. J gave up 3 bases and V 2 bases, and 6 bases lay outside the gene matches. Germline V gives CDR1 SGHRS, CDR2 YFSETQ. CDR3 sequence: CASSFSSGGGTDTQYF. The CDR3 bases are TGCGCCAGCAGCTTCTCTAGCGGGGGAGGTACAGATACGCAGTATTTT.

This clonotype was seen ten or more times. The chain combines TRBV5-4 with TRBJ2-7, with a tentative D call TRBD2 (5 bases). This CDR3 is 13 amino acids long. Germline lookup yields CDR1 SGHNT and CDR2 YYREEE (reference sequence). Trimming left V 0 bases short and J 11 bases short, with 15 bases between. CDR3 protein: CASSLDSPGSKYF. DNA of the CDR3: TGTGCCAGCAGCTTGGACTCTCCGGGATCGAAGTACTTC. The full variable domain, completed using reference TRBV5-4 and TRBJ2-7, is ETGVTQSPTHLIKTRGQQVTLRCSSQSGHNTVSWYQQALGQGPQFIFQYYREEENGRGNFPPRFSGLQFPNYSSELNVNALELDDSALYLCASSLDSPGSKYFGPGTRLTVT.